Shown below are 9 T cell receptor beta chains from a single sample sequenced in a study of resident and recirculating memory T cells in vitiligo. Sequencing was performed with immunoSEQ multiplex PCR; in TCRdb, only in-frame clones are kept and a portion is missing. The sample contains around 40,000 clones, approximately 91% of which appear only once. The specimen sequenced was blood. The receptors were gathered from a male donor with vitiligo.

The chain employs TRBV25-1 and TRBJ1-3; D is possibly TRBD1 (5 bases). The ends were cut back, 4 bases at V and 4 bases at J, with 11 bases in the middle. Per germline, CDR1 MGHDK and CDR2 SYGVNS. This CDR3 has 14 amino acids. The CDR3 loop reads CASSAGQGGNTIYF. CDR3 DNA: TGTGCCAGCAGTGCAGGACAAGGAGGAAACACCATATATTTT.

The chain combines TRBV6-1 with TRBJ2-5; perhaps TRBD1 as D (6 bases). CDR1 and CDR2 from the germline V gene are MNHNS and SASEGT. The CDR3 consists of 14 residues. Deletions cut 0 bases from V and 7 bases from J, with 12 bases between. DNA of the CDR3: TGTGCCAGCAGTGAAGCGGGGGCGTTTGCGACCCAGTACTTC. Its translation: CASSEAGAFATQYF.

The V call is TRBV5-1, the J call TRBJ1-4; a possible D gene is TRBD1 (5 bases). Deletions cut 7 bases from V and 6 bases from J, with 13 bases between. Germline V gives CDR1 SGHRS, CDR2 YFSETQ. The CDR3 loop spans 13 amino acids. This CDR3 is CASSVAGDEKLFF. The CDR3 DNA follows: TGCGCCAGCTCAGTGGCGGGGGATGAAAAACTGTTTTTT.

The chain couples TRBV7-9 to TRBJ1-4; possible D gene TRBD1, 5 bases. Trimming stripped 3 bases from V and 4 bases from J, with 15 bases between. CDR1 is SEHNR and CDR2 is FQNEAQ in the germline V gene (reference sequence). The CDR3 consists of 16 residues. The CDR3 reads CASSFPGVSGNEKLFF. The CDR3 DNA sequence: TGTGCCAGCAGCTTCCCGGGGGTGTCGGGTAATGAAAAACTGTTTTTT. The complete variable domain, with remaining parts taken from reference TRBV7-9 and TRBJ1-4, reads DTGVSQNPRHKITKRGQNVTFRCDPISEHNRLYWYRQTLGQGPEFLTYFQNEAQLEKSRLLSDRFSAERPKGSFSTLEIQRTEQGDSAMYLCASSFPGVSGNEKLFFGSGTQLSVL.

This chain uses TRBV7-9 with TRBJ2-4; tentative D call: TRBD1 (5 bases). Germline CDR1 and CDR2: SEHNR and FQNEAQ (reference sequence). Trimming removed 4 bases from V and 0 bases from J, with 16 bases in between. This CDR3 has 17 amino acids. CDR3 in DNA: TGTGCCAGCAGCTCCGGACAAGATTTTCTAGCCAAAAACATTCAGTACTTC. This codes for CASSSGQDFLAKNIQYF.

J is TRBJ1-2 and V is TRBV30, with 8 bases lining up with TRBD1. The germline V gene has CDR1 GTSNPN and CDR2 SVGIG (reference sequence). V lost 4 bases to trimming and J lost 7 bases; unmatched junction nucleotides: 14. The CDR3 length is 15 residues. This CDR3 is CAWIGQGKGFGGYTF. For the CDR3, the DNA is TGTGCCTGGATAGGACAGGGAAAGGGGTTCGGTGGCTACACCTTC.

This chain joins TRBV5-6 and TRBJ1-3; D perhaps matches TRBD1 (6 bases). CDR1 SGHDT and CDR2 YYEEEE come from the germline V gene. This CDR3 is built from 18 residues. The V gene lost 1 base and the J gene lost 2 bases, with 19 bases spanning the gap. The DNA for the CDR3 is TGTGCCAGCAGCTTGTTTGGGGGGGGCGATACGCCTGGAAACACCATATATTTT. This translates into CASSLFGGGDTPGNTIYF.

The chain joins TRBV6-5 to TRBJ1-2, with TRBD1 identical over 9 bases. This CDR3 spans 14 amino acids. V lost 5 bases, J lost 5 bases, and 6 bases stayed unmatched. Germline values: CDR1 MNHEY, CDR2 SVGAGI. The CDR3 here is CASSPGQGKYGYTF. DNA of the CDR3: TGTGCCAGCAGTCCGGGACAGGGTAAATATGGCTACACCTTC.

The V gene is TRBV9, the J gene TRBJ2-2; TRBD2 matches at 10 bases. The CDR3 sequence is 17 residues long. Trimming at V came to 4 bases and at J to 4 bases, leaving 10 bases not matched to a gene. Germline-derived CDR1 and CDR2 are SGDLS and YYNGEE. CDR3 nucleotides: TGTGCCAGCAGCCCAGGAGCGGGGGGGTCAAGCACCGGGGAGCTGTTTTTT. It codes for CASSPGAGGSSTGELFF.